A selection of T cell receptor beta chains follows, all from one sample in a study of blood T cell repertoires in COVID-19. Method: immunoSEQ multiplex PCR; TCRdb's copy keeps in-frame clones and lacks some. Of over 300,000 clones listed, 87% are singletons. The sample comprised PBMCs or T cells enriched from blood (not recorded which). All receptors derive from a woman aged 25-40 years who had recovered from COVID-19. Both conserved end residues are part of each CDR3. A D gene is named only where the DNA matches it firmly. Clone size is shown for a subset of rows, as once, few, many or a class of expanded clone.

j_call: TRBJ1-3; d_call: TRBD1; v_call: TRBV30; clone_size: NA; cdr3_aa: CAWSRTGAGNTIYF; cdr3_nt: TGTGCCTGGAGCAGGACAGGGGCAGGAAACACCATATATTTT
j_call: TRBJ1-2; d_call: NA; v_call: TRBV3-1/TRBV3-2; clone_size: NA; cdr3_aa: CASSQSTYGYTF; cdr3_nt: TGTGCCAGCAGCCAATCTACCTATGGCTACACCTTC
j_call: TRBJ1-2; d_call: NA; v_call: TRBV9; clone_size: once; cdr3_aa: CASSVGSGSSGGYTF; cdr3_nt: TGTGCCAGCAGCGTAGGCTCGGGGTCGTCTGGGGGCTACACCTTC
j_call: TRBJ2-2; d_call: TRBD1; v_call: TRBV30; clone_size: NA; cdr3_aa: CAWRRTGGTGELFF; cdr3_nt: TGTGCCTGGAGGCGGACAGGGGGAACCGGGGAGCTGTTTTTT
j_call: TRBJ2-1; d_call: NA; v_call: TRBV9; clone_size: NA; cdr3_aa: CASSGQRGSGEQFF; cdr3_nt: TGTGCCAGCAGCGGTCAACGTGGGAGTGGTGAGCAGTTCTTC
j_call: TRBJ1-6; d_call: TRBD1; v_call: TRBV6-6; clone_size: once; cdr3_aa: CASSKNTGDRGSPLHF; cdr3_nt: TGTGCCAGCAGCAAAAATACAGGGGATCGGGGTTCACCCCTCCACTTT
j_call: TRBJ2-4; d_call: NA; v_call: TRBV19; clone_size: NA; cdr3_aa: CASSSGSLPKENIQYF; cdr3_nt: TGTGCCAGTAGTAGCGGGTCACTTCCGAAGGAAAACATTCAGTACTTC
j_call: TRBJ1-3; d_call: NA; v_call: TRBV19; clone_size: NA; cdr3_aa: CASSILSGNTIYF; cdr3_nt: TGTGCCAGCAGTATTCTCTCTGGAAACACCATATATTTT
j_call: TRBJ1-4; d_call: TRBD1; v_call: TRBV6-6; clone_size: NA; cdr3_aa: CASNLGQLNEKLFF; cdr3_nt: TGTGCCAGCAACCTGGGACAGCTAAATGAAAAACTGTTTTTT
j_call: TRBJ2-3; d_call: NA; v_call: TRBV7-2; clone_size: NA; cdr3_aa: CASSLGQGWLTDTQYF; cdr3_nt: TGTGCCAGCAGCTTAGGCCAGGGATGGCTCACAGATACGCAGTATTTT
j_call: TRBJ1-2; d_call: TRBD1; v_call: TRBV5-1; clone_size: NA; cdr3_aa: CASNPRQGAGYGYTF; cdr3_nt: TGCGCCAGCAACCCTAGACAGGGGGCCGGCTATGGCTACACCTTC
j_call: TRBJ1-2; d_call: NA; v_call: TRBV6-2/TRBV6-3; clone_size: NA; cdr3_aa: CASSYSAVVLSSNYGYTF; cdr3_nt: TGTGCCAGCAGTTACTCCGCCGTTGTCCTATCATCTAACTATGGCTACACCTTC
j_call: TRBJ2-3; d_call: TRBD1; v_call: TRBV19; clone_size: NA; cdr3_aa: CASTEDREDTQYF; cdr3_nt: TGTGCCAGTACCGAGGACAGGGAAGATACGCAGTATTTT
j_call: TRBJ2-7; d_call: TRBD1; v_call: TRBV6-5; clone_size: NA; cdr3_aa: CASSYSDRVEQYF; cdr3_nt: TGTGCCAGCAGTTACTCAGACAGGGTAGAGCAGTACTTC
j_call: TRBJ2-2; d_call: NA; v_call: TRBV9; clone_size: NA; cdr3_aa: CASSVVSGISTGELFF; cdr3_nt: TGTGCCAGCAGCGTAGTCTCGGGTATTAGCACCGGGGAGCTGTTTTTT
j_call: TRBJ1-1; d_call: TRBD1; v_call: TRBV5-1; clone_size: NA; cdr3_aa: CASSLGQGDGAFF; cdr3_nt: TGCGCCAGCAGCCTGGGACAGGGGGATGGAGCTTTCTTT
j_call: TRBJ2-3; d_call: NA; v_call: TRBV5-1; clone_size: NA; cdr3_aa: CASSSAGAVDTQYF; cdr3_nt: TGCGCCAGCAGCTCTGCAGGGGCTGTAGATACGCAGTATTTT
j_call: TRBJ1-1; d_call: NA; v_call: TRBV5-1; clone_size: once; cdr3_aa: CASSLAVLAGFAEAFF; cdr3_nt: TGCGCCAGCAGCTTGGCCGTGCTTGCAGGGTTCGCTGAAGCTTTCTTT
j_call: TRBJ1-1; d_call: TRBD1; v_call: TRBV30; clone_size: NA; cdr3_aa: CAWSNRGITEAFF; cdr3_nt: TGTGCCTGGTCCAACAGGGGGATCACTGAAGCTTTCTTT
j_call: TRBJ1-2; d_call: NA; v_call: TRBV19; clone_size: NA; cdr3_aa: CASSSRGYGYTF; cdr3_nt: TGTGCCAGTAGTTCCCGGGGGTATGGCTACACCTTC
j_call: TRBJ1-2; d_call: NA; v_call: TRBV15; clone_size: NA; cdr3_aa: CATSRDAPPTDGYTF; cdr3_nt: TGTGCCACCAGCAGAGATGCCCCGCCGACAGATGGCTACACCTTC
j_call: TRBJ1-1; d_call: NA; v_call: TRBV14; clone_size: NA; cdr3_aa: CASSAPGQPEAFF; cdr3_nt: TGTGCCAGCAGCGCCCCCGGACAGCCTGAAGCTTTCTTT
j_call: TRBJ1-1; d_call: NA; v_call: TRBV30; clone_size: NA; cdr3_aa: CAWTYAGNTEAFF; cdr3_nt: TGTGCCTGGACGTACGCGGGGAACACTGAAGCTTTCTTT
j_call: TRBJ1-1; d_call: NA; v_call: TRBV30; clone_size: NA; cdr3_aa: CAWRRSGQRNTEAFF; cdr3_nt: TGTGCCTGGAGGAGGTCCGGACAGCGAAACACTGAAGCTTTCTTT
j_call: TRBJ1-5; d_call: NA; v_call: TRBV15; clone_size: NA; cdr3_aa: CATSREHRQPQHF; cdr3_nt: TGTGCCACCAGCAGAGAGCACAGGCAGCCCCAGCATTTT
j_call: TRBJ1-2; d_call: NA; v_call: TRBV7-9; clone_size: NA; cdr3_aa: CASTRLQGNYGYTF; cdr3_nt: TGTGCCAGTACCCGACTGCAGGGCAACTATGGCTACACCTTC
j_call: TRBJ2-5; d_call: NA; v_call: TRBV6-6; clone_size: once; cdr3_aa: CASSYSLDPRGETQYF; cdr3_nt: TGTGCCAGCAGTTACTCTTTAGACCCCCGCGGGGAGACCCAGTACTTC
j_call: TRBJ2-2; d_call: TRBD1; v_call: TRBV5-1; clone_size: once; cdr3_aa: CASSGNRGGTGELFF; cdr3_nt: TGCGCCAGCAGCGGGAACAGGGGCGGCACCGGGGAGCTGTTTTTT
j_call: TRBJ2-7; d_call: NA; v_call: TRBV21-1; clone_size: NA; cdr3_aa: CASSNRDRVSEQYF; cdr3_nt: TGTGCCAGCAGCAACCGGGACAGGGTTTCCGAGCAGTACTTC
j_call: TRBJ2-7; d_call: NA; v_call: TRBV24-1; clone_size: NA; cdr3_aa: CATSDNRFGYEQYF; cdr3_nt: TGTGCCACCAGTGATAACAGGTTTGGCTACGAGCAGTACTTC
j_call: TRBJ1-1; d_call: NA; v_call: TRBV19; clone_size: once; cdr3_aa: CASSITGKGTEAFF; cdr3_nt: TGTGCCAGTAGTATCACAGGGAAGGGCACTGAAGCTTTCTTT
j_call: TRBJ1-1; d_call: NA; v_call: TRBV15; clone_size: NA; cdr3_aa: CATSLTTPNTEAFF; cdr3_nt: TGTGCCACCAGCCTAACTACACCGAACACTGAAGCTTTCTTT
j_call: TRBJ1-2; d_call: TRBD1; v_call: TRBV27; clone_size: few; cdr3_aa: CASSRPGTGGSLYGYTF; cdr3_nt: TGTGCCAGCAGTCGCCCCGGGACAGGTGGAAGTCTCTATGGCTACACCTTC
j_call: TRBJ1-6; d_call: TRBD1; v_call: TRBV6-5; clone_size: NA; cdr3_aa: CASSSYRGESPLHF; cdr3_nt: TGTGCCAGCAGTTCCTACAGGGGTGAATCACCCCTCCACTTT
j_call: TRBJ1-1; d_call: NA; v_call: TRBV18; clone_size: NA; cdr3_aa: CASSPMAGRLTEAFF; cdr3_nt: TGTGCCAGCTCCCCCATGGCGGGGAGACTCACTGAAGCTTTCTTT
j_call: TRBJ1-2; d_call: TRBD1; v_call: TRBV28; clone_size: NA; cdr3_aa: CASSSGGSYGYTF; cdr3_nt: TGTGCCAGCAGTTCAGGGGGCTCCTATGGCTACACCTTC
j_call: TRBJ2-3; d_call: NA; v_call: TRBV4-1; clone_size: once; cdr3_aa: CASSPLDLIAIGTDTQYF; cdr3_nt: TGCGCCAGCAGTCCGCTAGATTTGATAGCGATCGGGACAGATACGCAGTATTTT
j_call: TRBJ2-7; d_call: NA; v_call: TRBV2; clone_size: NA; cdr3_aa: CASSVEGGSYEQYF; cdr3_nt: TGTGCCAGCAGTGTGGAAGGGGGCTCCTACGAGCAGTACTTC
j_call: TRBJ1-2; d_call: TRBD1; v_call: TRBV30; clone_size: once; cdr3_aa: CAGTGGNYGYTF; cdr3_nt: TGTGCCGGGACAGGGGGAAACTATGGCTACACCTTC
j_call: TRBJ1-4; d_call: TRBD1; v_call: TRBV5-5; clone_size: NA; cdr3_aa: CASSPGQGNEKLFF; cdr3_nt: TGTGCCAGCAGCCCAGGACAGGGTAATGAAAAACTGTTTTTT
j_call: TRBJ1-2; d_call: NA; v_call: TRBV6-6; clone_size: once; cdr3_aa: CASSYPRPETYGYTF; cdr3_nt: TGTGCCAGCAGTTATCCCCGACCCGAGACTTATGGCTACACCTTC
j_call: TRBJ1-2; d_call: NA; v_call: TRBV30; clone_size: few; cdr3_aa: CAWSVPGFYGYTF; cdr3_nt: TGTGCCTGGAGTGTACCAGGCTTCTATGGCTACACCTTC
j_call: TRBJ2-1; d_call: NA; v_call: TRBV18; clone_size: NA; cdr3_aa: CASSNMGGEQFF; cdr3_nt: TGTGCCAGCTCAAACATGGGGGGAGAGCAGTTCTTC
j_call: TRBJ2-7; d_call: TRBD1; v_call: TRBV9; clone_size: NA; cdr3_aa: CASSAGTVSYEQYF; cdr3_nt: TGTGCCAGCAGCGCCGGGACAGTTTCCTACGAGCAGTACTTC
j_call: TRBJ1-6; d_call: TRBD1; v_call: TRBV2; clone_size: NA; cdr3_aa: CASSPDRDLRRSPLHF; cdr3_nt: TGTGCCAGCAGTCCGGACAGGGACCTTCGAAGATCACCCCTCCACTTT